One sample yielded the 16 T cell receptor beta chains listed below, sequenced in a study of shared T cell receptors in the human thymus. Profiled with immunoSEQ multiplex PCR; TCRdb holds only in-frame clones, not every one. In the table there are over 65,000 clones, roughly 96% of which are singletons. Sequenced sample: thymocytes. These receptors originate from a human donor.

This clone was seen once. V and J are TRBV11-3 and TRBJ1-1, with D possibly being TRBD1 (5 bases). Germline CDR1 is SGHNT and CDR2 is YENEEA. The CDR3 is made up of 14 amino acids. V was clipped by 2 bases and J by 2 bases, with 9 bases between them. The chain's CDR3 is CASSLSGKNTEAFF. The CDR3 bases are TGTGCCAGCAGCTTATCAGGGAAAAACACTGAAGCTTTCTTT.

This clone was detected only once. The J gene is TRBJ1-5, the V gene TRBV2; D is undetermined. CDR3 length equals 14 residues. Germline CDR1 and CDR2: SNHLY and FYNNEI. Deletions cut 2 bases from V and 2 bases from J, with 7 bases between. The chain's CDR3 is CASSEKGRNQPQHF. In DNA, the CDR3 is TGTGCCAGCAGTGAAAAAGGGCGCAATCAGCCCCAGCATTTT.

The V call is TRBV20-1, the J call TRBJ2-7; TRBD2 might be the D (6 bases). Trimming took 5 bases from V and 7 from J, leaving 12 bases between them. CDR3 length equals 11 residues. CDR1 is DFQATT, CDR2 SNEGSKA, per germline (reference sequence). The CDR3 protein is CSAVDGREQYF. CDR3 DNA sequence: TGCAGTGCTGTAGATGGGAGGGAGCAGTACTTC.

The CDR3 sequence is CASSDPLGRGGYTF. Here the CDR3 DNA reads TGTGCCAGCAGTGACCCTCTTGGGCGGGGAGGCTACACCTTC. V is TRBV6-4 and J is TRBJ1-2; D gene ambiguous. Trimming cost V 2 bases and J 8 bases, with 15 bases left between them. This CDR3 has 14 amino acids. CDR1 and CDR2 from the germline V gene are MRHNA and SNTAGT.

The rearrangement uses TRBV5-1 and TRBJ2-7; TRBD1 aligns across 8 bases. The germline gives CDR1 SGHRS, CDR2 YFSETQ. The CDR3 runs to 19 residues. V lost 0 bases and J lost 4; bases outside the gene matches: 18. The CDR3 here is CASSLDIAPDRGRLYEQYF. The CDR3 coding sequence is TGCGCCAGCAGCTTGGATATAGCGCCTGACAGGGGCCGACTATACGAGCAGTACTTC.

This sequence joins TRBV6-1 and TRBJ2-1, with 12 positions matching TRBD2. The V and J ends lost 3 bases and 8 bases, in that order; junction bases with no gene match: 8. This CDR3 contains 16 residues. Germline V CDR1 and CDR2: MNHNS, SASEGT. The CDR3 loop reads CASSEWTSGAVDEQFF. DNA for the CDR3: TGTGCCAGCAGTGAGTGGACTAGCGGGGCGGTCGATGAGCAGTTCTTC.

This chain links TRBV4-2 with TRBJ2-7, with D possibly being TRBD2 (6 bases). Per germline, CDR1 LGHNA and CDR2 YNFKEQ. This CDR3 spans 16 amino acids. Deletions cut 0 bases from V and 5 bases from J, with 17 bases between. CDR3 amino acids: CASSQEIPRGMNEQYF. The CDR3, as DNA: TGTGCCAGCAGCCAAGAGATCCCGCGGGGAATGAACGAGCAGTACTTC.

The rearrangement joins TRBV19 to TRBJ2-3; 14 positions match TRBD2. The CDR3 consists of 19 residues. Germline V gives CDR1 LNHDA, CDR2 SQIVND (reference sequence). V was pared by 1 base and J by 1 base, with 7 bases of the junction left unmatched. The chain's CDR3 is CASSIGPTSGGAGTDTQYF. The CDR3 DNA is TGTGCCAGTAGTATAGGTCCGACTAGCGGGGGGGCGGGCACAGATACGCAGTATTTT.

A single count supports this clone. The J gene is TRBJ1-2, the V gene TRBV27; a weak D match, TRBD1 (6 bases). CDR1 is MNHEY, CDR2 SMNVEV, per germline (reference sequence). The CDR3 consists of 13 residues. Deletions cut 4 bases from V and 0 bases from J, with 6 bases between. CDR3 nucleotide sequence: TGTGCCAGCAGTTGGACAGCTAACTATGGCTACACCTTC. Its translation is CASSWTANYGYTF.

The chain couples TRBV6-5 to TRBJ1-5; D remains ambiguous. V lost 4 bases and J lost 0, with 4 bases in between. CDR3 size: 13 residues. CDR1 is MNHEY, CDR2 SVGAGI, per germline. The CDR3, as DNA: TGTGCCAGCAGTTGGGGTAGCAATCAGCCCCAGCATTTT. Residues: CASSWGSNQPQHF.

This CDR3 reads CASSLEGGQGDTEAFF. The CDR3 DNA sequence: TGTGCCAGCAGCTTAGAAGGCGGACAGGGCGACACTGAAGCTTTCTTT. The J gene is TRBJ1-1, the V gene TRBV11-2, with 8 bases matching TRBD1. The CDR3 is 16 residues long. Unmatched junction bases numbered 6, after V lost 0 bases and J lost 3 bases. The germline V gene has CDR1 SGHAT and CDR2 FQNNGV.

This clone was seen just once. The genes are TRBV5-5 and TRBJ1-1; 8 positions agree with TRBD1. V was clipped by 6 bases and J by 1 base; unmatched bases: 11. From germline, CDR1 is SGHKS and CDR2 YYEKEE (reference sequence). The CDR3 totals 16 residues. CDR3 in DNA: TGTGCCAGCACCAACCCAGGGGGCATGAGGAACACTGAAGCTTTCTTT. Translating gives CASTNPGGMRNTEAFF. Full variable domain (remainder filled in from reference TRBV5-5 and TRBJ1-1): DAGVTQSPTHLIKTRGQQVTLRCSPISGHKSVSWYQQVLGQGPQFIFQYYEKEERGRGNFPDRFSARQFPNYSSELNVNALLLGDSALYLCASTNPGGMRNTEAFFGQGTRLTVV.

The chain has TRBV5-6 and TRBJ2-1; D remains unclear. V was trimmed by 4 bases and J by 8 bases, leaving 19 bases between them. CDR1 is SGHDT and CDR2 is YYEEEE in the germline V gene. The CDR3 has 15 residues. The CDR3 DNA follows: TGTGCCAGCAGCCCTGAGGCCCAAGGCAGGCATGAGCAGTTCTTC. Its protein is CASSPEAQGRHEQFF.

This chain connects TRBV10-3 to TRBJ1-1; D is perhaps TRBD1 (5 bases). In germline, CDR1 is ENHRY, CDR2 SYGVKD. This CDR3 comprises 21 residues. Trimming took off 0 bases at V and 2 bases at J, with 28 bases between the two ends. This chain's CDR3 is CAISESSQGFGGFITNTEAFF. The CDR3 DNA sequence: TGTGCCATCAGTGAGTCCTCGCAGGGCTTTGGGGGATTCATCACAAACACTGAAGCTTTCTTT.

This clone was seen only once. The chain uses TRBV20-1 and TRBJ1-2; D remains unclear. The CDR3 runs 11 residues. The germline V gene has CDR1 DFQATT and CDR2 SNEGSKA (reference sequence). V was pared by 3 bases and J by 8 bases, with 10 bases between. The CDR3 here is CSASPGGGYTF. Here the CDR3 DNA reads TGCAGTGCTAGTCCCGGTGGAGGCTACACCTTC.

The rearrangement links TRBV9 to TRBJ1-4, with D perhaps TRBD1 (6 bases). The V gene's germline CDR1 is SGDLS and CDR2 YYNGEE. The ends were cut back, 0 bases at V and 11 bases at J, with 17 bases in the middle. The CDR3 is 15 amino acids. CDR3: CASSVEGGTVEKLFF. CDR3 bases: TGTGCCAGCAGCGTAGAGGGGGGTACCGTCGAGAAACTGTTTTTT. The entire variable domain, with the rest obtained from reference TRBV9 and TRBJ1-4, is as follows: DSGVTQTPKHLITATGQRVTLRCSPRSGDLSVYWYQQSLDQGLQFLIQYYNGEERAKGNILERFSAQQFPDLHSELNLSSLELGDSALYFCASSVEGGTVEKLFFGSGTQLSVL.